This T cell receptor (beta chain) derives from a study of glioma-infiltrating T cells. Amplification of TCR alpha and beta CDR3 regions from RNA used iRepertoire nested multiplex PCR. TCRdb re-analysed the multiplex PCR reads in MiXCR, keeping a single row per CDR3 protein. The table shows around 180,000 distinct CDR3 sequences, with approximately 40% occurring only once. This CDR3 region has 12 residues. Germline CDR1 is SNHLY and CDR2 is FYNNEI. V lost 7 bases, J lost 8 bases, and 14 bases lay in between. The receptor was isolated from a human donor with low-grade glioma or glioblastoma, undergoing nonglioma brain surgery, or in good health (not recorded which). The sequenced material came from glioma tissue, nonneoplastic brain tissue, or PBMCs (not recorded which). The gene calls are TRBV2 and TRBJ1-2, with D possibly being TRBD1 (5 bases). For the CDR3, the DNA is TGTGCCAGCACTTGGGACGGGGAAGGCTACACCTTC. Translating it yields CASTWDGEGYTF.